This T cell receptor beta chain was sequenced for a study of CD8+CD57+ T cells in acquired aplastic anemia. Study background: Among healthy donors, CD4+ cells averaged roughly 11 million reads.

It was genomic DNA that served as the template for profiling TCR beta VDJ and CDR3. Using its own MiXCR run on the reads, TCRdb lists one record per CDR3 protein. The table lists 350,000 to 450,000 distinct CDR3 sequences, 65% to 80% of them singletons. Germline assignment: CDR1 SGDLS and CDR2 YYNGEE. CDR3 length: 13 amino acids. V was shortened by 7 bases and J by 1 base, with 8 bases between the two germline ends. This clonotype was sampled from a human donor in good health, serving as a control. What was sequenced was sorted CD4+, CD8+, or CD8+CD57+ T cells (not recorded which) from PBMCs. The genes are TRBV9 and TRBJ1-4; no firm D call. In DNA, the CDR3 is TGTGCCAGCTCGGTAGAAACTAATGAAAAACTGTTTTTT. Translation: CASSVETNEKLFF.